The 9 T cell receptor beta chains reported below all come from one sample, sequenced in a study of T cell repertoires in aging, cancer and after chemotherapy. Peripheral blood genomic DNA, not sorted cells or RNA, was the template. A mixed TRB-A/B primer pool amplified rearranged TRB by multiplex touch-down PCR. TCRdb ran MiXCR on the multiplex PCR reads and lists one entry per CDR3 protein. The sample has over 3,500 distinct CDR3 sequences, under 45% seen once. The sequencing input was blood. Source of these receptors: a human donor with a solid tumor.

In this sample, this clonotype turned up a few times. The chain combines TRBV20-1 with TRBJ2-7; D tentatively fits TRBD1 or TRBD2 (5 bases each). The V gene lost 2 bases and the J gene lost 6 bases, with 20 bases spanning the gap. The CDR3 covers 15 residues. CDR1 and CDR2 from the germline V gene are DFQATT and SNEGSKA (reference sequence). The CDR3 DNA follows: TGCAGTGCTAGATCCCCCCTCCCCGGGGCCGGCGAGCAGTACTTC. This codes for CSARSPLPGAGEQYF.

This clonotype was counted only a few times. The chain couples TRBV30 to TRBJ2-1; D not certain. The germline V gene has CDR1 GTSNPN and CDR2 SVGIG (reference sequence). The V end lost 2 bases, the J end lost 8 bases, and 10 bases lay between the germline ends. CDR3 length: 12 amino acids. For the CDR3, the DNA is TGTGCCTGGAGTCAGGACGTCGATGAGCAGTTCTTC. It specifies CAWSQDVDEQFF. The variable domain in full, with the rest retrieved from reference TRBV30 and TRBJ2-1, is SQTIHQWPATLVQPVGSPLSLECTVEGTSNPNLYWYRQAAGRGLQLLFYSVGIGQISSEVPQNLSASRPQDRQFILSSKKLLLSDSGFYLCAWSQDVDEQFFGPGTRLTVL.

The V gene is TRBV7-9, the J gene TRBJ1-1, with D unclear. Trimming left V 3 bases short and J 8 bases short, with 10 bases between. The CDR3 consists of 12 residues. Germline values: CDR1 SEHNR, CDR2 FQNEAQ (reference sequence). The CDR3 region has the DNA TGTGCCAGCAGCTTCGTTGGTGGGGAAGCTTTCTTT. Translation: CASSFVGGEAFF. The complete variable domain, with remaining parts taken from reference TRBV7-9 and TRBJ1-1, reads DTGVSQNPRHKITKRGQNVTFRCDPISEHNRLYWYRQTLGQGPEFLTYFQNEAQLEKSRLLSDRFSAERPKGSFSTLEIQRTEQGDSAMYLCASSFVGGEAFFGQGTRLTVV.

V is TRBV25-1 and J is TRBJ2-3; D remains ambiguous. CDR1 is MGHDK, CDR2 SYGVNS, per germline. This CDR3 comprises 15 residues. V lost 4 bases and J 1 base, leaving 12 bases between the germline ends. The CDR3 nucleotides read TGTGCCAGCAGTGTAGGCGGATTAGGCACAGATACGCAGTATTTT. Translation gives CASSVGGLGTDTQYF.

This clonotype has just one count. The chain is built from TRBV9 and TRBJ1-2; 11 bases align to TRBD1. This CDR3 contains 14 residues. The junction had 2 bases not matched to a gene; V was cut back by 1 base and J by 6 bases. Per germline, CDR1 SGDLS and CDR2 YYNGEE. CDR3 bases: TGTGCCAGCAGCGTAACGGACAGGGGGCATGGCTACACCTTC. This translates into CASSVTDRGHGYTF. Full variable domain (remainder filled in from reference TRBV9 and TRBJ1-2): DSGVTQTPKHLITATGQRVTLRCSPRSGDLSVYWYQQSLDQGLQFLIQYYNGEERAKGNILERFSAQQFPDLHSELNLSSLELGDSALYFCASSVTDRGHGYTFGSGTRLTVV.

The chain joins TRBV6-5 to TRBJ1-1; 7 nucleotides line up with TRBD1. Germline loops: CDR1 MNHEY, CDR2 SVGAGI. V gave up 2 bases and J gave up 0 bases; unmatched junction bases: 3. The CDR3 is 15 amino acids. The CDR3 DNA sequence: TGTGCCAGCAGTTACGGGACAGCAATGAACACTGAAGCTTTCTTT. Translation: CASSYGTAMNTEAFF.

This chain connects TRBV5-6 to TRBJ1-3, with D uncertain. V was cut by 0 bases and J by 0 bases, with 7 bases left in between. The CDR3 extends over 15 amino acids. The V gene's germline CDR1 is SGHDT and CDR2 YYEEEE. CDR3 sequence: CASSLGPDSGNTIYF. The CDR3 DNA is TGTGCCAGCAGCTTGGGACCGGACTCTGGAAACACCATATATTTT.

The chain joins TRBV27 to TRBJ1-5; perhaps TRBD1 as D (6 bases). Trimming left V 6 bases short and J 6 bases short, with 9 bases between. Germline V gene data show CDR1 as MNHEY and CDR2 as SMNVEV (reference sequence). The CDR3 is 12 residues long. The CDR3 spells CASRSQGQPQHF. CDR3 sequence (DNA): TGTGCCAGCAGGTCACAGGGTCAGCCCCAGCATTTT.

The chain uses TRBV5-6 and TRBJ2-2, with no clear D. Trimming removed 4 bases from V and 5 bases from J, with 12 bases in between. In germline, CDR1 is SGHDT, CDR2 YYEEEE. The CDR3 loop spans 14 amino acids. The CDR3 here is CASSILVVTGELFF. The CDR3 DNA reads as TGTGCCAGCAGCATCCTCGTCGTGACCGGGGAGCTGTTTTTT.